This T cell receptor beta chain was recovered during a study of shared clonotypes between healthy human individuals. Measured with immunoSEQ multiplex PCR; TCRdb has only the in-frame clones, and not every one. Of 550,000 to 600,000 clones listed, roughly 98% are singletons. V lost 1 base to trimming and J lost 0 bases, with 10 bases between them. From germline, CDR1 is SGHVS and CDR2 FNYEAQ. This CDR3 is 16 amino acids long. Study conclusions and caveats: Few donors limited the genetic and exposure-history diversity represented.

CD8 cells regarded as naive lacked CD45RO, were positively chosen for CCR7, and omitted terminally differentiated effector memory CD45RA+ cells. A note on this clone: Its antigen remains unknown.

Sequencing used naive CD8+ T cells sorted from blood. The source of this sequence is a man aged 25-45 years in good health. The genes are TRBV7-6 and TRBJ2-1; possible D gene TRBD2, 6 bases. The CDR3 region is CASSLVIADSYNEQFF. In DNA, the CDR3 is TGTGCCAGCAGCTTAGTTATAGCGGACTCCTACAATGAGCAGTTCTTC.